In this sample, the clone carrying this TCR beta chain turned up many times. Its antigen is still unknown. Through a sample-barcoded 5' primer and a J-beta primer mix, a second PCR was run for roughly 7 to 11 cycles. TCRdb re-analysed the 5' RACE reads in MiXCR, keeping a single row per CDR3 protein. Of 700,000 to 800,000 distinct CDR3 sequences listed, roughly two fifths were seen once; the top ten hold less than 25%. The V end lost 5 bases, the J end lost 2 bases, and 14 bases lay between the germline ends. This CDR3 is 14 amino acids long. The germline V gene has CDR1 SQVTM and CDR2 ANQGSEA. The data belong to a study of blood T cells in healthy people across ages. Study outcomes and limitations: Per million T cells, TCR beta diversity dropped roughly linearly as age increased.

The clonotype comes from a woman aged 60 to 75 in good health. The chain uses TRBV29-1 and TRBJ2-3; no definite D call. The sequenced sample consisted of blood. The CDR3, as DNA: TGCAGCGTTTTCGCCGATCATCACACAGATACGCAGTATTTT. This translates into CSVFADHHTDTQYF.